Sequencing of this T cell receptor beta chain was carried out in a study of human T cells and chemical hapten exposure. Study-level findings and limits: Clustering by CDR3 similarity yielded significantly more large clusters from expanded TCRs than controls.

Per the germline V gene, CDR1 is SGHAT and CDR2 is FQDESV (reference sequence). The CDR3 sequence is 13 residues long. J lost 6 bases, V lost 3 bases, and 1 base had no gene match. Time point indicated: patch test 3, about 24 weeks after DPC sensitization. Treatment reported: therapeutic diphenylcyclopropenone sensitization with weekly scalp DPC. Many counts were recorded for this clonotype. The antigen is unknown. In TCRdb, the RACE reads were re-called with MiXCR into one record per CDR3 protein. The sample lists 210,000 or so distinct CDR3 sequences, 24% occurring once. The clonotype comes from a woman aged 40 to 50 with alopecia areata. Some clones in this sample may be carry-over from other donors' samples. Sequenced here: whole blood, sampled in connection with sensitization to the hapten diphenylcyclopropenone (DPC). This chain links TRBV11-1 with TRBJ2-1; 8 bases align to TRBD1. This CDR3 is CASSFGQGNEQFF. The CDR3 DNA follows: TGTGCCAGCAGCTTCGGACAGGGCAATGAGCAGTTCTTC.